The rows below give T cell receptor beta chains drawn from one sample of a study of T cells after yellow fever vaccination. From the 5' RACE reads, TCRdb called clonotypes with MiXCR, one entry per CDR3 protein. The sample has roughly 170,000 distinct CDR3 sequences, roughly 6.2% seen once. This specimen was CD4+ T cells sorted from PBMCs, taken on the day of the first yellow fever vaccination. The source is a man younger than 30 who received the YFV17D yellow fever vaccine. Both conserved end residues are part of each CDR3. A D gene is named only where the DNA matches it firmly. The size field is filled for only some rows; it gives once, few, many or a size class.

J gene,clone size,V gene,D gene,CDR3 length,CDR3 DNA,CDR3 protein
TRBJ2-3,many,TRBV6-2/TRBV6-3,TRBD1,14,TGTGCCAGCACCGACAGGGACGGGTTGGATACGCAGTATTTT,CASTDRDGLDTQYF
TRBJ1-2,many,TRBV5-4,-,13,TGTGCCAGCAGCTCCGGGACCTGGAATGGCTACACCTTC,CASSSGTWNGYTF
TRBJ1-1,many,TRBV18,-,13,TGTGCCAGCTCACCACAGGAGAACACTGAAGCTTTCTTT,CASSPQENTEAFF
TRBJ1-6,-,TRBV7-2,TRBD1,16,TGTGCCAGCAGCCCACAGACAGGGGGCTATAATTCACCCCTCCACTTT,CASSPQTGGYNSPLHF
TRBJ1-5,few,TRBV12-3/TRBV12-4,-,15,TGTGCCAGCAGTCCTGAGACCCTGCACAATCAGCCCCAGCATTTT,CASSPETLHNQPQHF
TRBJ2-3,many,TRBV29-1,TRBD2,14,TGCAGCGTAGACCTAGCGGGCGGCACAGATACGCAGTATTTT,CSVDLAGGTDTQYF
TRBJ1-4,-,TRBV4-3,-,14,TGCGCCAGCAGCCAAGAAGGCGAAAGGACCCGACTGTTTTTT,CASSQEGERTRLFF
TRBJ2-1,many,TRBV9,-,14,TGTGCCAGCAGTATGCTAGGTGGCTACAATGAGCAGTTCTTC,CASSMLGGYNEQFF
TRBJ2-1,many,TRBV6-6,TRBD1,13,TGTGCCAGCCGGGACAGCGAGTACAATGAGCAGTTCTTC,CASRDSEYNEQFF
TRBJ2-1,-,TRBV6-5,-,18,TGTGCCAGCAGTTACCCCCCCCTCCGCGGGCCCACCTACAATGAGCAGTTCTTC,CASSYPPLRGPTYNEQFF
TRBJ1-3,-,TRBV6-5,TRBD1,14,TGTGCCAGCAGTCGACAGGGGCAGGGAAACACCATATATTTT,CASSRQGQGNTIYF
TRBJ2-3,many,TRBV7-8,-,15,TGTGCCAGCAGCCGACGCGGGCAGGGTCAGGATACGCAGTATTTT,CASSRRGQGQDTQYF
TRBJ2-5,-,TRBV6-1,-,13,TGTGCCAGCAGTCCCCGGGAACAAGAGACCCAGTACTTC,CASSPREQETQYF
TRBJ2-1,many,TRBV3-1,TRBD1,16,TGTGCCAGCAGCCAGACCGGGACAGTCCCCTACAATGAGCAGTTCTTC,CASSQTGTVPYNEQFF
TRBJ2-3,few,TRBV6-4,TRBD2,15,TGTGCCAGCAGTACTAGCGAGTTTAAAACAGATACGCAGTATTTT,CASSTSEFKTDTQYF
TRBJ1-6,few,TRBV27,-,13,TGTGCCAGCAGCCCGGCCCGGAATTCACCCCTCCACTTT,CASSPARNSPLHF
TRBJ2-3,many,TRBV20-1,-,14,TGCAGTGCGAGGGACGGGGGAAGCACAGATACGCAGTATTTT,CSARDGGSTDTQYF
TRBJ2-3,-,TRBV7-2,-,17,TGTGCCAGCACTATAGTCCGGTCGAGGGGCCACACAGATACGCAGTATTTT,CASTIVRSRGHTDTQYF
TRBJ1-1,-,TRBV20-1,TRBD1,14,TGCAGTGCTAGATCGACAGGGGGCTACACTGAAGCTTTCTTT,CSARSTGGYTEAFF
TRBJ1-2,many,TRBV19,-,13,TGTGCCAGTAGCCCCAGTAAGGTCTATGGCTACACCTTC,CASSPSKVYGYTF
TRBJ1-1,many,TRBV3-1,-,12,TGTGCCAGCAGCCTTAAGGGGGGCGCGGCTTTCTTT,CASSLKGGAAFF
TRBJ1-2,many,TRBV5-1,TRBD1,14,TGCGCCAGCAGCTTGGGGACAGGGTTATCTGGCTACACCTTC,CASSLGTGLSGYTF
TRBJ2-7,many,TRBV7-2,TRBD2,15,TGTGCCAGCAGCTTAGATGGGGGGGGCTCCTACGAGCAGTACTTC,CASSLDGGGSYEQYF
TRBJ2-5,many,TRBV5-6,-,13,TGTGCCAGCAGCTTGTCGAGCCCAGAGACCCAGTACTTC,CASSLSSPETQYF
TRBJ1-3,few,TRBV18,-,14,TGTGCCAGCTCACCGCCCGTCTCTGGAAACACCATATATTTT,CASSPPVSGNTIYF
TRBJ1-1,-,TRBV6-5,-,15,TGTGCCAGCAGCCGATCCGACCGGCCTATGACTGAAGCTTTCTTT,CASSRSDRPMTEAFF
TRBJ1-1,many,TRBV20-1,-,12,TGCAGTGCTAGAGAGGGACCCATGGGGGTTTTCTTT,CSAREGPMGVFF
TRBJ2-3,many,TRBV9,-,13,TGTGCCAGCAGCGGAACTACATCAGATACGCAGTATTTT,CASSGTTSDTQYF
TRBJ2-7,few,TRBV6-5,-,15,TGTGCCAGCAGTTACTCGGCCGGGGGCGCCTCCGAGCAGTACTTC,CASSYSAGGASEQYF
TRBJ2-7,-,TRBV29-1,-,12,TGCAGCGTTGAAGGGCCCTCCTACGAGCAGTACTTC,CSVEGPSYEQYF
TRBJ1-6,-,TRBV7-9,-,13,TGTGCCAGCAGCCCCCGGGGGGATTCACCCCTCCACTTT,CASSPRGDSPLHF
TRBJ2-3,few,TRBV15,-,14,TGTGCCACCAGCAGAGGTTTGTACACAGATACGCAGTATTTT,CATSRGLYTDTQYF
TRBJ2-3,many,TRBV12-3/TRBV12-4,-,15,TGTGCCAGCAGTTTCGACGGGGGCGGAACAGATACGCAGTATTTT,CASSFDGGGTDTQYF
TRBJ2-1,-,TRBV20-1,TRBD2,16,TGCAGTGCTAGAGCCCAACTAGCGGGGTTCTACAATGAGCAGTTCTTC,CSARAQLAGFYNEQFF
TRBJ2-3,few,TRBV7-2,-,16,TGTGCCAGCAGCTCGTCGTACAGGGCTGTCTCAGATACGCAGTATTTT,CASSSSYRAVSDTQYF
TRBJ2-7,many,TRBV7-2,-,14,TGTGCCAGCAGCTTAGGCGGGTTGAACTACGAGCAGTACTTC,CASSLGGLNYEQYF
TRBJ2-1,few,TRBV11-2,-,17,TGTGCCAGCAGCTTAGAGAATATTTTTAGCTCCTACAATGAGCAGTTCTTC,CASSLENIFSSYNEQFF
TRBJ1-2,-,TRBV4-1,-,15,TGCGCCAGCAGCCAAGATCAAAGGGGAGATTATGGCTACACCTTC,CASSQDQRGDYGYTF
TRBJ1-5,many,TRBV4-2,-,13,TGTGCCAGCAGCCAAGAAAGTGGGCAGCCCCAGCATTTT,CASSQESGQPQHF
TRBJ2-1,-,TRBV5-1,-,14,TGCGCCAGCAGCTTGGGGGACCTCCACAATGAGCAGTTCTTC,CASSLGDLHNEQFF
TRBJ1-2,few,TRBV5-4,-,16,TGTGCCAGCAGCTTGGGAGTTCGGGGCAGGGCAGATGGCTACACCTTC,CASSLGVRGRADGYTF
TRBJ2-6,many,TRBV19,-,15,TGTGCCAGTAGTCGTTTGCCAGGTGGGGCCAACGTCCTGACTTTC,CASSRLPGGANVLTF
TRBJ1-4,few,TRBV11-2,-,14,TGTGCCAGCAGCCGCGGGGGGTTAAATGAAAAACTGTTTTTT,CASSRGGLNEKLFF
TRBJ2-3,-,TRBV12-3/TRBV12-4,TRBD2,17,TGTGCCAGCAGTCCGGGACTAGCGGGGCGAAGCACAGATACGCAGTATTTT,CASSPGLAGRSTDTQYF
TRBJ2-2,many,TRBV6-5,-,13,TGTGCCAGCAGTTCTCAGGGGTCCGGGGAGCTGTTTTTT,CASSSQGSGELFF